This T cell receptor beta chain was captured in a study of cytomegalovirus exposure and HLA in healthy donors. PCR employed 60 Vbeta and 13 Jbeta primers. The data were produced by immunoSEQ multiplex PCR, yet TCRdb's version contains in-frame clones alone and is incomplete. Of about 160,000 clones in the sample, roughly 80% were seen once. The CDR3 extends over 17 amino acids. The V gene's germline CDR1 is SGHRS and CDR2 YFSETQ. Trimming took 3 bases from V and 6 from J; bases not matched to a gene: 18. This chain joins TRBV5-1 and TRBJ2-7; 7 bases are a match to TRBD1. Sequenced: PBMCs. The TCR was taken from a woman aged 25 to 39 in good health and CMV-seropositive. The CDR3 sequence is CASSSLLRQGSLGEQYF. The CDR3 nucleotides read TGCGCCAGCAGCTCCCTCTTACGACAGGGCTCTCTGGGCGAGCAGTACTTC.